This T cell receptor (beta chain) emerged from a study of OX40 agonist ivuxolimab in advanced cancers. The CDR3 has 14 residues. Germline-derived CDR1 and CDR2 are SGHTA and FQGNSA. Between the trimmed V and J ends, which lost 1 base and 5 bases, there was a span of 12 bases. Here immunoSEQ multiplex PCR was the method, and the copy in TCRdb shows in-frame clones only, minus some. The table shows 85,000 to 100,000 clones, with about 90% occurring only once. This rearrangement joins TRBV7-2 to TRBJ2-7; D is possibly TRBD2 (5 bases). The sequencing used CD4+ or CD8+ T cells sorted from blood, collected in a trial of the OX40 agonist ivuxolimab. The sequence was obtained from an adult with an advanced solid tumor such as melanoma, head and neck, liver or kidney cancer. The CDR3 loop is CASSLDGLRNEQYF. CDR3 coding DNA: TGTGCCAGCAGCTTAGATGGACTCCGGAACGAGCAGTACTTC.